This T cell receptor beta chain appears in the sequencing data of a study of blood T cells in healthy people across ages. This clonotype was counted a few times. Its antigen is as yet unknown. A sample-barcoded 5' primer and a J-beta primer mix were used in a second PCR of roughly 7 to 11 cycles. In TCRdb, the 5' RACE reads were re-called with MiXCR into one record per CDR3 protein. The data show roughly 800,000 distinct CDR3 sequences, with nearly 60% seen just once and 22% held by the top ten. Germline V gene sequence: CDR1 SEHNR, CDR2 FQNEAQ (reference sequence). The CDR3 loop spans 14 amino acids. V dropped 5 bases and J dropped 7 bases, with 17 bases sitting between them. General observations from the study: Roughly linear age-related decline in beta diversity appeared, significant by age around 40.

This TCR derives from a man aged 30 to 45 in good health. The V and J genes are TRBV7-9 and TRBJ1-2; D is undetermined. The sample comprised blood. The CDR3 DNA reads as TGTGCCAGCAGCGGCGGGGTCACCGCGCTTGGCTACACCTTC. Protein: CASSGGVTALGYTF.